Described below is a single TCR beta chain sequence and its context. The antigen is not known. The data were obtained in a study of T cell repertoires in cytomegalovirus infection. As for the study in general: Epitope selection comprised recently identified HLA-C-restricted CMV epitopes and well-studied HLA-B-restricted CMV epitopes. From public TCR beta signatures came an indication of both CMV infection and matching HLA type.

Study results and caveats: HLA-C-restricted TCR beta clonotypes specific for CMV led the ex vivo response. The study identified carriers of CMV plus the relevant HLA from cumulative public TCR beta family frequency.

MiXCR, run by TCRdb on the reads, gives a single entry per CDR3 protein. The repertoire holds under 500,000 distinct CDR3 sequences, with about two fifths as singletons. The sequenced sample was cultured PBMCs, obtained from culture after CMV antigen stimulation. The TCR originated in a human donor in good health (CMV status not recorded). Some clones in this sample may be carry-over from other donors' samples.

The CDR3 DNA is TGCAGTGCTAGTCCCGGGACGGACTACGAGCAGTACTTC. The encoded protein is CSASPGTDYEQYF. The chain carries TRBV20-1 and TRBJ2-7, with D perhaps assigned TRBD1 or TRBD2 (5 bases each). CDR3 size: 13 residues. V lost 3 bases, J lost 3 bases, and 12 bases lay in between. Germline CDR1 reads DFQATT; CDR2 reads SNEGSKA (reference sequence).